The clone carrying this T cell receptor beta chain showed up just once. Antigen unknown. These data belong to a study of cytotoxic CD8 clonotypes in ibrutinib-treated CLL. Study-level information: After a median of around 70 months, roughly 14 patients stayed remitted and 12 progressed; responses had been partial in around 25 and complete in 2. Response sampling took place at median 12 months of treatment, range 6 to 36. Study-wide results and caveats: An increase in clonality occurred at ibrutinib response, followed by a return toward baseline at progression.

TCRdb keeps only in-frame clones here, not all; method: immunoSEQ multiplex PCR. The repertoire holds 200,000 to 250,000 clones, 79% seen once, with roughly 11% in the top ten. After removal of 1 base from V and 5 bases from J, the junction contained 5 bases not matched to a gene. This CDR3 is built from 15 residues. CDR1 is SGHNT, CDR2 YYREEE, per germline (reference sequence). The rearrangement uses TRBV5-4 and TRBJ2-1, with TRBD1 matching over 8 bases. Sequencing was performed on PBMCs, taken after 12 months of ibrutinib treatment. The sequence was collected from a human donor with chronic lymphocytic leukemia. The CDR3 here is CASSLLGQGDNEQFF. The CDR3 nucleotides are TGTGCCAGCAGCTTGTTAGGACAGGGCGACAATGAGCAGTTCTTC.